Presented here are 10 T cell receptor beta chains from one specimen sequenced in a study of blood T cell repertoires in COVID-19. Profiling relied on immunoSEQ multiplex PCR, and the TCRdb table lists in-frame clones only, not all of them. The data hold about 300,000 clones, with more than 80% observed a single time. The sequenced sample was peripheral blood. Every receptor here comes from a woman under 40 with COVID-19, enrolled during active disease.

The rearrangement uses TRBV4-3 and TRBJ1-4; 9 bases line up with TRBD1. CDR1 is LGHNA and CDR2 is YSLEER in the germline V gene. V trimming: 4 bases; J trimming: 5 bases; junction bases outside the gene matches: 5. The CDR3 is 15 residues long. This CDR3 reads CASSLGDRANEKLFF. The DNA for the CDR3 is TGCGCCAGCAGCCTAGGGGACAGGGCCAATGAAAAACTGTTTTTT.

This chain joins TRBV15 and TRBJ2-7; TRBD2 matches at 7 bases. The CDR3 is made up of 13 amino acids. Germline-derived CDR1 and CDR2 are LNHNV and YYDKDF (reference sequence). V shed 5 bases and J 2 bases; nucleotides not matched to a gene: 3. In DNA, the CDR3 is TGTGCCACCAGCGGCGGACTAGCCTACGAGCAGTACTTC. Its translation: CATSGGLAYEQYF.

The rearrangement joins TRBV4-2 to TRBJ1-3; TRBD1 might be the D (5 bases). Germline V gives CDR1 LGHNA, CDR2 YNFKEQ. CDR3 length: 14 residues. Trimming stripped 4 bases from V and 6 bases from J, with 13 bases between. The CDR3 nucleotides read TGTGCCAGCAGCCTGGGACTACAGGAAAACACCATATATTTT. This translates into CASSLGLQENTIYF.

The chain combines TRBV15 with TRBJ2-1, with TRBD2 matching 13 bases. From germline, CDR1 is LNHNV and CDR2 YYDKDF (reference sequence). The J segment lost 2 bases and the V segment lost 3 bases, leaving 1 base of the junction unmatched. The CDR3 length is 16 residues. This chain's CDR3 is CATSRGLAGPYNEQFF. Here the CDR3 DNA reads TGTGCCACCAGCAGGGGACTAGCGGGACCCTACAATGAGCAGTTCTTC.

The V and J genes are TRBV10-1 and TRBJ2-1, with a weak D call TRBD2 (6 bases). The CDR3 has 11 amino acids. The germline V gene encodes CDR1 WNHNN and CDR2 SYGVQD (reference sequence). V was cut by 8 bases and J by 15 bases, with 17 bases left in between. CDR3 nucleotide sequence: TGCGCCAGCGGGCTCCGGGACTCCATGTTCTTC. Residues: CASGLRDSMFF.

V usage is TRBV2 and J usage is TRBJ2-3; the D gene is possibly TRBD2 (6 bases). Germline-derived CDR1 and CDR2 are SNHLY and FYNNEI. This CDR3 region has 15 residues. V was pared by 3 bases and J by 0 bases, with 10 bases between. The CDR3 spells CASSDLGTSTDTQYF. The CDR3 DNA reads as TGTGCCAGCAGTGACCTCGGGACTAGCACAGATACGCAGTATTTT.

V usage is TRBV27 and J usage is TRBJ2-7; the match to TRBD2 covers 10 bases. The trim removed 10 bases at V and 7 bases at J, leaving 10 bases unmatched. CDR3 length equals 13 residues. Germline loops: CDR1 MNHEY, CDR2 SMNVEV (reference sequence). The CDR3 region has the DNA TGTGCCACCGCGGGCCTAGCGGGAGAAGAGCAGTACTTC. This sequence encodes CATAGLAGEEQYF.

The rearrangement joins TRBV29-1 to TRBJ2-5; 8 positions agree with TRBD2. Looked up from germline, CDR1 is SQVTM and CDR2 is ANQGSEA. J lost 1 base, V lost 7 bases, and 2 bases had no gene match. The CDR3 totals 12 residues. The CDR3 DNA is TGCAGCGGCGGGAGGAGCCAAGAGACCCAGTACTTC. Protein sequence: CSGGRSQETQYF.

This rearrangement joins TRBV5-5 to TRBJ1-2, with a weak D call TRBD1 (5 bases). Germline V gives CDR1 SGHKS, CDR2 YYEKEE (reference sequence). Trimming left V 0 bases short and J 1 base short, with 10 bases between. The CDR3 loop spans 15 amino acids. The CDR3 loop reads CASSLEGSINYGYTF. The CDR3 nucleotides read TGTGCCAGCAGCTTGGAGGGGTCGATTAACTATGGCTACACCTTC.

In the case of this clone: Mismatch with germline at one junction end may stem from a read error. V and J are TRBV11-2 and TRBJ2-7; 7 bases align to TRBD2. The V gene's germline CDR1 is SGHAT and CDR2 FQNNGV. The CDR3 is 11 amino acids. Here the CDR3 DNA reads TGTGCCAGCAGCCTTGGGGAGGGGACGCGCTTC. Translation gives CASSLGEGTRF.